Described below is a single T cell receptor beta chain sequence and its context. This entry is derived from a study of blood T cell repertoires in COVID-19. Background on the study: The analysed material was cDNA or gDNA that came from T cells, B-cell-depleted T cells, or PBMCs.

The V gene's germline CDR1 is SGHTA and CDR2 FQGTGA. The junction had 5 bases not matched to a gene; V was cut back by 1 base and J by 3 bases. The CDR3 is made up of 17 amino acids. Authors' processing steps: Reference gene primer amplification gave estimated nucleated cell counts. Some clones are missing from TCRdb's copy, which holds only in-frame ones; the method was immunoSEQ multiplex PCR. The V and J calls and clone size are taken from that table; D and trimming were inferred from the DNA. The table includes 42,000 or so clones, about 81% detected once. V is TRBV7-3 and J is TRBJ2-6; 8 nucleotides line up with TRBD1. Sequenced: peripheral blood. The TCR comes from a man aged 40-50 years with active or convalescent COVID-19. In DNA form, the CDR3 reads TGTGCCAGCAGCTTAAGGACAGGGAGTGGTGGGGCCAACGTCCTGACTTTC. It translates to CASSLRTGSGGANVLTF.